The present T cell receptor (beta chain) was sequenced within a study of OX40 agonist ivuxolimab in advanced cancers. Study as a whole: Patients enrolled in dose escalation were diagnosed with hepatocellular carcinoma, melanoma, renal cell or head and neck cancer. Study outcomes and limitations: The study found that CD8+ T cells averaged more expanded clones than CD4+. CD4+ and CD8+ blood T cells expanded clonally by week 6 at 0.1 to 3.0 mg/kg. Certain nonresponders likewise exhibited a low normalized T-cell clonal expansion.

Concerning this clone itself: What it binds is not known.

Data came from immunoSEQ multiplex PCR; TCRdb stores just in-frame clones and leaves some out. The sample has approximately 68,000 clones, approximately 88% seen once. The sequence derives from an adult with an advanced solid tumor such as melanoma, head and neck, liver or kidney cancer. The sample was CD4+ or CD8+ T cells sorted from blood, taken in a trial of the OX40 agonist ivuxolimab.

The chain's CDR3 is CASSYDREAGELFF. The CDR3 DNA sequence: TGTGCCAGCAGTTACGACAGGGAAGCCGGGGAGCTGTTTTTT. The chain combines TRBV6-5 with TRBJ2-2; 7 bases align to TRBD1. V was clipped by 2 bases and J by 6 bases; unmatched bases: 3. Germline CDR1 is MNHEY and CDR2 is SVGAGI. The length of the CDR3 is 14 residues.